The 30 T cell receptor beta chains in this list originate from one sample, sequenced in a study of human T cells and chemical hapten exposure. Time point denoted: patch test 3, about 24 weeks after DPC sensitization. Treatment reported: therapeutic diphenylcyclopropenone sensitization with weekly scalp DPC. Using its own MiXCR run on the RACE reads, TCRdb lists one record per CDR3 protein. Of 110,000 or so distinct CDR3 sequences listed, around 35% are singletons. Sample: whole blood, taken in connection with sensitization to the hapten diphenylcyclopropenone (DPC). These receptor sequences come from a man aged 35 to 55 with alopecia areata. Some clones in this sample may be carry-over from other donors' samples.

This clonotype was counted only a few times. V gene TRBV20-1 combines with J gene TRBJ2-5, with a weak D call TRBD2 (7 bases). Per the germline V gene, CDR1 is DFQATT and CDR2 is SNEGSKA (reference sequence). Between the trimmed V and J ends, which lost 6 bases and 4 bases, there was a span of 18 bases. This CDR3 is built from 14 residues. CDR3 amino acids: CSAEGGAGLETQYF. The DNA of the CDR3 is TGCAGTGCCGAGGGGGGGGCGGGGCTAGAGACCCAGTACTTC.

This clonotype turned up a few times. This sequence joins TRBV27 and TRBJ1-1; 7 bases map to TRBD1. The trim removed 5 bases at V and 12 bases at J, leaving 9 bases unmatched. CDR3 length: 12 amino acids. Germline CDR1 MNHEY, CDR2 SMNVEV (reference sequence). CDR3 bases: TGTGCCAGCAGTCGTGCAGGGGGTCAGCCTTTCTTT. It yields the protein CASSRAGGQPFF.

The chain recombines TRBV5-6 with TRBJ1-3; D remains unclear. Germline lookup yields CDR1 SGHDT and CDR2 YYEEEE. Deletions cut 1 base from V and 5 bases from J, with 7 bases between. The CDR3 is made up of 13 amino acids. In nucleotides, the CDR3 is TGTGCCAGCAGCTTGACGCAGAGAAACACCATATATTTT. Its translation: CASSLTQRNTIYF.

This clonotype was counted many times. V usage is TRBV6-2 or TRBV6-3 and J usage is TRBJ2-2, with 9 bases lining up with TRBD1. This CDR3 is 16 amino acids long. Germline values: CDR1 MNHEY, CDR2 SVGEGT. With V trimmed by 5 bases and J by 2 bases, 6 bases remained unmatched. The DNA for the CDR3 is TGTGCCAGCAGTGGACGACAGGGGGTCAACACCGGGGAGCTGTTTTTT. This gives the protein CASSGRQGVNTGELFF.

This sequence joins TRBV6-6 and TRBJ2-1; 9 positions match TRBD2. CDR1 and CDR2 from the germline V gene are MNHNY and SVGAGI (reference sequence). The CDR3 totals 15 residues. V lost 7 bases, J lost 6 bases, and 10 bases stayed unmatched. CDR3 sequence: CASTPGGRGGNEQFF. In DNA form, the CDR3 reads TGTGCCAGCACCCCAGGCGGGAGGGGGGGCAATGAGCAGTTCTTC.

This clonotype was recorded once. The J gene is TRBJ1-5, the V gene TRBV12-3 or TRBV12-4; tentatively, D is TRBD1 (6 bases). There are 14 residues in the CDR3. V was pared by 3 bases and J by 4 bases, with 10 bases between. This CDR3 is CASSFGQGNQPQHF. The CDR3 DNA follows: TGTGCCAGCAGTTTCGGGCAGGGGAATCAGCCCCAGCATTTT.

In this sample, this clonotype turned up a few times. The chain uses TRBV12-3 or TRBV12-4 and TRBJ2-3; possibly TRBD2 for D (5 bases). Trimming shortened V by 2 bases and J by 5 bases, and 17 bases separated the two germline ends. The CDR3 runs 16 residues. This CDR3 is CASSLIFGKGGDTQYF. CDR3 coding DNA: TGTGCCAGCAGTTTAATTTTCGGGAAAGGAGGAGATACGCAGTATTTT.

This clonotype was seen a handful of times. The V and J genes are TRBV14 and TRBJ2-3; D may be TRBD1 (6 bases). The ends were cut back, 3 bases at V and 6 bases at J, with 10 bases in the middle. Germline V CDR1 and CDR2: SGHDN, FVKESK. This CDR3 contains 13 residues. The CDR3, as DNA: TGTGCCAGCAGCCAGAACAGGGCTGATACGCAGTATTTT. This codes for CASSQNRADTQYF.

V usage is TRBV7-2 and J usage is TRBJ1-2, with TRBD1 as a possible D gene (5 bases). V lost 1 base, J lost 3 bases, and 9 bases lay in between. Germline V gene data show CDR1 as SGHTA and CDR2 as FQGNSA. This CDR3 is 14 amino acids long. In DNA, the CDR3 is TGTGCCAGCAGCTTAGACGGCAGGGACTATGGCTACACCTTC. Translation gives CASSLDGRDYGYTF.

V gene TRBV9 combines with J gene TRBJ2-2; D unresolved. Germline loops: CDR1 SGDLS, CDR2 YYNGEE. The CDR3 extends over 15 amino acids. V lost 2 bases and J lost 0, with 8 bases in between. The CDR3: CASSVGFANTGELFF. CDR3 in DNA: TGTGCCAGCAGCGTCGGCTTCGCGAACACCGGGGAGCTGTTTTTT.

The table lists this clonotype with a few counts. The chain combines TRBV6-2 or TRBV6-3 with TRBJ2-1; D possibly corresponds to TRBD2 (5 bases). The germline CDR1 and CDR2 sequences are MNHEY and SVGEGT. Between the trimmed V and J ends, which lost 2 bases and 5 bases, there was a span of 7 bases. This CDR3 is built from 13 residues. This CDR3 is CASSYAGDNEQFF. In DNA, the CDR3 is TGTGCCAGCAGTTACGCCGGGGACAATGAGCAGTTCTTC.

This chain uses TRBV12-3 or TRBV12-4 with TRBJ1-2; 9 bases are a match to TRBD1. V lost 5 bases, J lost 2 bases, and 3 bases stayed unmatched. The CDR3 covers 14 residues. The CDR3 loop reads CASSAGQGNYGYTF. The CDR3 DNA is TGTGCCAGCAGTGCGGGACAGGGAAACTATGGCTACACCTTC.

The CDR3 coding sequence is TGTGCCAGCAGTTTATCGGGGCCCGCTAGCGGGCACGCCCTGAAGGGCCTTTACGAGCAGTACGTC. Its protein product is CASSLSGPASGHALKGLYEQYV. This chain links TRBV27 with TRBJ2-7; the match to TRBD2 covers 8 bases. CDR1 is MNHEY and CDR2 is SMNVEV in the germline V gene (reference sequence). The CDR3 is made up of 22 amino acids. V shed 0 bases and J 4 bases; nucleotides not matched to a gene: 26.

V is TRBV27 and J is TRBJ2-2, with D perhaps given as TRBD1 or TRBD2 (5 bases each). The germline gives CDR1 MNHEY, CDR2 SMNVEV (reference sequence). V dropped 6 bases and J dropped 7 bases, with 21 bases sitting between them. The CDR3 contains 16 residues. The CDR3 nucleotides are TGTGCCAGCAGGAAAGGGACCGCCTTTAATGGCGGGGAGCTGTTTTTT. Residues: CASRKGTAFNGGELFF.

The rearrangement links TRBV6-5 to TRBJ1-5, with 7 bases identical to TRBD1. Germline CDR1 is MNHEY and CDR2 is SVGAGI. CDR3 length equals 17 residues. Trimming at V came to 5 bases and at J to 4 bases, leaving 14 bases not matched to a gene. Here the CDR3 reads CASSALYTGERNQPQHF. The CDR3 region has the DNA TGTGCCAGCAGTGCGCTCTATACAGGGGAGAGGAATCAGCCCCAGCATTTT.

This sequence joins TRBV25-1 and TRBJ2-1; D call uncertain. V lost 4 bases, J lost 9 bases, and 16 bases lay in between. Germline V gene sequence: CDR1 MGHDK, CDR2 SYGVNS. The CDR3 totals 14 residues. Here the CDR3 DNA reads TGTGCCAGCAGTGCCCGTCTAAACTCCGGTGAGCAGTTCTTC. Translated, it gives CASSARLNSGEQFF.

The chain joins TRBV9 to TRBJ2-6; D may be TRBD2 (5 bases). The germline V gene encodes CDR1 SGDLS and CDR2 YYNGEE. V lost 0 bases to trimming and J lost 1 base, with 11 bases between them. This CDR3 comprises 17 residues. This CDR3 is CASSVDGGKSGANVLTF. CDR3 DNA sequence: TGTGCCAGCAGCGTAGACGGAGGAAAATCTGGGGCCAACGTCCTGACTTTC.

This clonotype was recorded a few times. The rearrangement uses TRBV20-1 and TRBJ2-1, with D hard to call. CDR3 size: 14 residues. V was pared by 3 bases and J by 1 base, with 10 bases between. Germline values: CDR1 DFQATT, CDR2 SNEGSKA (reference sequence). CDR3 in amino acids: CSASRLGSYNEQFF. CDR3 sequence (DNA): TGCAGTGCTAGCAGGCTAGGTTCCTACAATGAGCAGTTCTTC.

This clonotype has a handful of counts. The J gene is TRBJ2-3, the V gene TRBV18; D is ambiguous. Trimming left V 3 bases short and J 3 bases short, with 7 bases between. Germline lookup yields CDR1 KGHSH and CDR2 LQKENI. CDR3 size: 13 residues. The CDR3 sequence: CASSPMGTDTQYF. For the CDR3, the DNA is TGTGCCAGCTCACCTATGGGAACAGATACGCAGTATTTT.

This clonotype was seen a few times. The gene calls are TRBV25-1 and TRBJ2-6; D uncertain. Germline V gene lookup returns CDR1 MGHDK and CDR2 SYGVNS. V shed 6 bases and J shed 2 bases, with 5 bases lying between them. This CDR3 region has 13 residues. The CDR3 loop is CASSTAGANVLTF. The CDR3 DNA sequence: TGTGCCAGCAGCACAGCTGGGGCCAACGTCCTGACTTTC.

For the CDR3, the DNA is TGTGCCAGCAGTGACATAATCTACAATGAGCAGTTCTTC. This translates into CASSDIIYNEQFF. This rearrangement joins TRBV6-5 to TRBJ2-1; D remains unclear. The CDR3 length is 13 residues. CDR1 is MNHEY, CDR2 SVGAGI, per germline. V dropped 5 bases and J dropped 3 bases, with 8 bases sitting between them.

V is TRBV21-1 and J is TRBJ2-4; TRBD1 is the table's D call and was not checked against the DNA. TRBV21-1 is annotated as a pseudogene. This CDR3 comprises 16 residues. CDR3 sequence reads: CASITRGFFTKNIQYF. The CDR3, as DNA: TGTGCCAGCATCACCAGGGGTTTTTTTACCAAAAACATTCAGTACTTC.

There are a few counts of this clonotype. The V and J genes are TRBV11-2 and TRBJ2-3, with 14 nucleotides matching TRBD2. The CDR3 runs 18 residues. CDR1 is SGHAT and CDR2 is FQNNGV in the germline V gene. Losses at the gene ends were 2 bases for V and 4 bases for J; bases not matched to a gene: 8. CDR3 loop: CASSLYPGLAGAPDTQYF. As DNA, the CDR3 is TGTGCCAGCAGCTTATACCCGGGACTAGCGGGAGCCCCAGATACGCAGTATTTT.

V is TRBV20-1 and J is TRBJ2-1; D remains unclear. Germline CDR1 is DFQATT and CDR2 is SNEGSKA (reference sequence). This CDR3 region has 12 residues. V was pared by 6 bases and J by 4 bases, with 10 bases between. As DNA, the CDR3 is TGCAGTGCACCCACAACATACAATGAGCAGTTCTTC. Translating it yields CSAPTTYNEQFF.

This clonotype was seen more than once but under ten times. The chain combines TRBV9 with TRBJ1-5; unclear D gene. The V end lost 4 bases, the J end lost 0 bases, and 11 bases lay between the germline ends. Per germline, CDR1 SGDLS and CDR2 YYNGEE. The CDR3 is 15 amino acids. CDR3 region: CASSPLADSNQPQHF. In DNA form, the CDR3 reads TGTGCCAGCAGCCCTCTCGCGGATAGCAATCAGCCCCAGCATTTT.

This clonotype has just a few counts. The V gene is TRBV12-3 or TRBV12-4, the J gene TRBJ1-6; 10 positions match TRBD1. V trimming: 7 bases; J trimming: 7 bases; junction bases outside the gene matches: 10. CDR3 length equals 16 residues. CDR3: CASKKDRGRGNSPLHF. In nucleotides, the CDR3 is TGTGCCAGCAAAAAAGACAGGGGGCGAGGAAATTCACCCCTCCACTTT.

The chain uses TRBV6-6 and TRBJ2-3, with D possibly being TRBD1 (5 bases). The germline V and J ends were trimmed by 0 bases and 2 bases, with 15 bases remaining between them. CDR1 and CDR2 (germline): MNHNY, SVGAGI (reference sequence). The CDR3 is 17 amino acids. The CDR3 coding sequence is TGTGCCAGCAGTTACTCTCCCGGGCAGGGCCCCACAGATACGCAGTATTTT. It translates to CASSYSPGQGPTDTQYF.

The V and J genes are TRBV10-3 and TRBJ2-5; no reliable D call. CDR1 and CDR2 from the germline V gene are ENHRY and SYGVKD. This CDR3 has 13 amino acids. Trimming removed 7 bases at V and 3 bases at J, with 12 bases between. The CDR3 nucleotides are TGTGCCATCACCGCAGGACCCGAAGAGACCCAGTACTTC. Residues: CAITAGPEETQYF.

A few counts support this clonotype. The V and J genes are TRBV15 and TRBJ2-3, with D tentatively TRBD1 (5 bases). Trimming shortened V by 5 bases and J by 4 bases, and 19 bases separated the two germline ends. The CDR3 has 16 amino acids. CDR1 LNHNV and CDR2 YYDKDF come from the germline V gene (reference sequence). CDR3 DNA sequence: TGTGCCACCAGCCCAGGCAGGACAAAAGTATCAGATACGCAGTATTTT. Encoded protein: CATSPGRTKVSDTQYF.

This chain uses TRBV2 with TRBJ2-2; possibly TRBD2 for D (6 bases). V was cut by 2 bases and J by 1 base, with 14 bases left in between. Germline V gene lookup returns CDR1 SNHLY and CDR2 FYNNEI. The CDR3 spans 17 residues. The CDR3 reads CASSEQGTALNTGELFF. The CDR3 bases are TGTGCCAGCAGTGAACAAGGGACTGCGTTGAACACCGGGGAGCTGTTTTTT.